The next 25 T cell receptor beta chains were all read from a single sample in a study of blood T cell repertoires in COVID-19. Profiled with immunoSEQ multiplex PCR; TCRdb holds only in-frame clones, not every one. The table shows 350,000 to 400,000 clones, with approximately 91% occurring only once. The sample taken for sequencing was PBMCs or T cells enriched from blood (not recorded which). The origin of the receptors is a woman aged 40 to 50 who had been exposed to COVID-19.

The chain combines TRBV29-1 with TRBJ2-7; no firm D call. With 4 bases removed from V and 2 bases from J, the gap between germline ends came to 9 bases. CDR1 and CDR2 from the germline V gene are SQVTM and ANQGSEA. CDR3 length equals 12 residues. The CDR3: CSVVQRPYEQYF. DNA for the CDR3: TGCAGCGTTGTTCAGAGGCCCTACGAGCAGTACTTC.

The chain combines TRBV7-2 with TRBJ2-7, with D possibly being TRBD1 (7 bases). This CDR3 has 14 residues. Germline lookup yields CDR1 SGHTA and CDR2 FQGNSA. V lost 2 bases, J lost 3 bases, and 11 bases lay in between. For the CDR3, the DNA is TGTGCCAGCAGCTTAATGCAGGGGGGCTACGAGCAGTACTTC. Residues: CASSLMQGGYEQYF.

The rearrangement joins TRBV7-2 to TRBJ2-5, with 7 bases fitting TRBD2. The CDR3 loop spans 14 amino acids. CDR1 and CDR2 from the germline V gene are SGHTA and FQGNSA. Trimming removed 2 bases from V and 5 bases from J; junction bases left unmatched: 5. The chain's CDR3 is CASSLNGRKETQYF. The CDR3 DNA follows: TGTGCCAGCAGCTTAAACGGGAGGAAGGAGACCCAGTACTTC.

The rearrangement joins TRBV21-1 to TRBJ1-2; the listed D gene, TRBD1, was not tested against the DNA. TRBV21-1 represents a pseudogene. The CDR3 sequence is 14 residues long. CDR3 nucleotides: TGTGCCAGCTGTTTCGAGGGGGCGGGATATGGCTACACCTTC. As protein: CASCFEGAGYGYTF.

This clone was seen only a few times. The chain has TRBV18 and TRBJ1-3; a weak D match, TRBD1 (5 bases). This CDR3 is 15 amino acids long. Germline V gene sequence: CDR1 KGHSH, CDR2 LQKENI. Between the trimmed V and J ends, which lost 3 bases and 12 bases, there was a span of 21 bases. DNA for the CDR3: TGTGCCAGCTCACCCGCGACAGCAATTGGATTGGGCATATATTTT. Residues: CASSPATAIGLGIYF. Full variable domain (rest looked up from reference TRBV18 and TRBJ1-3): NAGVMQNPRHLVRRRGQEARLRCSPMKGHSHVYWYRQLPEEGLKFMVYLQKENIIDESGMPKERFSAEFPKEGPSILRIQQVVRGDSAAYFCASSPATAIGLGIYFGEGSWLTVV.

The V and J genes are TRBV6-5 and TRBJ1-1; no firm D call. Germline V gene lookup returns CDR1 MNHEY and CDR2 SVGAGI. CDR3 length: 13 residues. Trimming pared 6 bases from V and 0 bases from J, leaving 8 bases between. CDR3 DNA sequence: TGTGCCAGCAGGGAGACTCTGAACACTGAAGCTTTCTTT. Protein product: CASRETLNTEAFF.

This clone has just one count. V and J are TRBV3-1 (or the pseudogene TRBV3-2) and TRBJ2-2, with 10 bases lining up with TRBD2. Germline V CDR1 and CDR2: LGHDT, YNNKEL (reference sequence). The CDR3 sequence is 17 residues long. With V trimmed by 3 bases and J by 7 bases, 11 bases remained unmatched. CDR3 protein: CASSHPLAGEPDGELFF. The CDR3 bases are TGTGCCAGCAGCCATCCCCTAGCGGGGGAGCCCGACGGGGAGCTGTTTTTT.

V usage is TRBV30 and J usage is TRBJ1-1; weak D call: TRBD1 (5 bases). Germline V gene data show CDR1 as GTSNPN and CDR2 as SVGIG (reference sequence). CDR3 length equals 10 residues. The ends were cut back, 5 bases at V and 5 bases at J, with 6 bases in the middle. In DNA, the CDR3 is TGTGCCTGGCGGGGGACTGAAGCTTTCTTT. Amino acids: CAWRGTEAFF.

The genes are TRBV7-9 and TRBJ1-2; D uncertain. CDR1 and CDR2 from the germline V gene are SEHNR and FQNEAQ (reference sequence). V was clipped by 5 bases and J by 5 bases, with 18 bases between them. The CDR3 has 15 amino acids. CDR3 sequence reads: CASSPLSGGTYGYTF. Here the CDR3 DNA reads TGTGCCAGCAGCCCCCTTTCGGGAGGTACATATGGCTACACCTTC.

The chain joins TRBV2 to TRBJ2-3, with 14 bases aligning to TRBD2. Germline CDR1 SNHLY, CDR2 FYNNEI. The V segment lost 1 base and the J segment 11 bases; nucleotides outside the gene matches: 8. The CDR3 has 16 amino acids. For the CDR3, the DNA is TGTGCCAGCAGTGAAGAAGTAGGGACTAGCGGGAGCGAGCAGTATTTT. Encoded protein: CASSEEVGTSGSEQYF.

This chain uses TRBV29-1 with TRBJ2-2, with 10 nucleotides matching TRBD2. The CDR3 is made up of 14 amino acids. V gave up 3 bases and J gave up 7 bases; unmatched junction bases: 5. Germline CDR1 is SQVTM and CDR2 is ANQGSEA. The CDR3 DNA reads TGCAGCGTTGATAGCGGGGGGAGTGGCGGGGAGCTGTTTTTT. Translating gives CSVDSGGSGGELFF.

The genes are TRBV7-2 and TRBJ1-1; 8 bases line up with TRBD1. Germline V gene sequence: CDR1 SGHTA, CDR2 FQGNSA. The J segment lost 2 bases and the V segment lost 7 bases, leaving 9 bases of the junction unmatched. The CDR3 sequence is 15 residues long. The CDR3 DNA is TGTGCCAGCATGAAGGGAGCAGGGGGCAACACTGAAGCTTTCTTT. Its protein product is CASMKGAGGNTEAFF.

The rearrangement links TRBV5-4 to TRBJ2-7; 9 bases are a match to TRBD1. This CDR3 is 14 amino acids long. Germline V gene sequence: CDR1 SGHNT, CDR2 YYREEE (reference sequence). V lost 4 bases, J lost 2 bases, and 4 bases stayed unmatched. This CDR3 is CASSGTGFAYEQYF. CDR3 nucleotide sequence: TGTGCCAGCAGCGGGACAGGGTTTGCCTACGAGCAGTACTTC.

The V call is TRBV19, the J call TRBJ1-6; 7 bases are a match to TRBD1. Unmatched junction bases numbered 17, after V lost 0 bases and J lost 9 bases. The CDR3 has 19 residues. CDR1 is LNHDA and CDR2 is SQIVND in the germline V gene (reference sequence). Written as DNA, the CDR3 is TGTGCCAGTAGTATAGATGGCCTCGCCCCAGGGGGTACGAGTTCACCCCTCCACTTT. As protein: CASSIDGLAPGGTSSPLHF.

The CDR3, as DNA: TGTGCCAGCAGTTCTTATACCCTATATGATGGCTACACCTTC. It is translated as CASSSYTLYDGYTF. The gene calls are TRBV28 and TRBJ1-2; no clear D. The CDR3 totals 14 residues. Deletions cut 4 bases from V and 6 bases from J, with 15 bases between. Looked up from germline, CDR1 is MDHEN and CDR2 is SYDVKM.

The chain uses TRBV15 and TRBJ2-2, with D possibly being TRBD1 (5 bases). Germline V lookup: CDR1 LNHNV, CDR2 YYDKDF (reference sequence). Trimming removed 2 bases at V and 1 base at J, with 14 bases between. The CDR3 consists of 17 residues. This CDR3 reads CATSRPVTGLNTGELFF. CDR3 sequence (DNA): TGTGCCACCAGCAGACCCGTCACAGGTTTGAACACCGGGGAGCTGTTTTTT.

This chain connects TRBV3-1 (or the pseudogene TRBV3-2) to TRBJ2-3, with TRBD2 identical over 8 bases. Germline-derived CDR1 and CDR2 are LGHDT and YNNKEL (reference sequence). This CDR3 has 16 amino acids. V lost 0 bases and J lost 3; bases outside the gene matches: 5. For the CDR3, the DNA is TGTGCCAGCAGCCAAGATGGGGGACTAGGGACAGATACGCAGTATTTT. As protein: CASSQDGGLGTDTQYF.

The chain employs TRBV13 and TRBJ1-1; no firm D call. With 6 bases removed from V and 5 bases from J, the gap between germline ends came to 7 bases. CDR1 and CDR2 (germline): PRHDT, FYEKMQ (reference sequence). The CDR3 loop spans 11 amino acids. The CDR3 nucleotides are TGTGCCAGCAGTTCCAGGACTGAAGCTTTCTTT. It translates to CASSSRTEAFF.

The chain couples TRBV12-3 or TRBV12-4 to TRBJ2-7; D is undetermined. Between the trimmed V and J ends, which lost 6 bases and 0 bases, there was a span of 6 bases. The length of the CDR3 is 12 residues. CDR3 DNA: TGTGCCAGCAGACAGAACTCCTACGAGCAGTACTTC. It codes for CASRQNSYEQYF.

The chain recombines TRBV30 with TRBJ1-1; D perhaps matches TRBD1 (6 bases). CDR3 length: 13 amino acids. Trimming took off 5 bases at V and 7 bases at J, with 17 bases between the two ends. CDR1 and CDR2 from the germline V gene are GTSNPN and SVGIG (reference sequence). CDR3 loop: CAWQKRGPGEAFF. The CDR3 DNA follows: TGTGCCTGGCAGAAGCGGGGGCCGGGTGAAGCTTTCTTT.

V usage is TRBV3-1 (or the pseudogene TRBV3-2) and J usage is TRBJ2-7; the D gene is possibly TRBD1 (5 bases). Germline assignment: CDR1 LGHDT and CDR2 YNNKEL (reference sequence). Between the trimmed V and J ends, which lost 4 bases and 1 base, there was a span of 14 bases. The CDR3 length is 15 residues. The CDR3 DNA follows: TGTGCCAGCAGCCCAACGGACATGAAGTCCTACGAGCAGTACTTC. It encodes CASSPTDMKSYEQYF.

V is TRBV11-1 and J is TRBJ2-1; no reliable D call. V was pared by 3 bases and J by 4 bases, with 7 bases between. The CDR3 spans 13 residues. CDR1 SGHAT and CDR2 FQDESV come from the germline V gene (reference sequence). The CDR3 loop is CASSFRRYNEQFF. CDR3 sequence (DNA): TGTGCCAGCAGCTTCCGTCGGTACAATGAGCAGTTCTTC.

The chain is built from TRBV11-2 and TRBJ1-2; D possibly corresponds to TRBD1 (5 bases). This CDR3 is built from 13 residues. Germline assignment: CDR1 SGHAT and CDR2 FQNNGV. V lost 5 bases to trimming and J lost 4 bases, with 11 bases between them. CDR3 bases: TGTGCCAGCAGCCCCGGCGGGGGCTATGGCTACACCTTC. Its protein is CASSPGGGYGYTF.

The V and J genes are TRBV28 and TRBJ1-5; no clear D. The CDR3 spans 12 residues. Germline lookup yields CDR1 MDHEN and CDR2 SYDVKM. Trimming removed 7 bases at V and 9 bases at J, with 13 bases between. DNA of the CDR3: TGTGCCAGCATGCAGGCGAGTTGGCCCCAGCATTTT. Residues: CASMQASWPQHF.

V and J are TRBV19 and TRBJ2-2, with D unresolved. Between the trimmed V and J ends, which lost 3 bases and 1 base, there was a span of 9 bases. Per germline, CDR1 LNHDA and CDR2 SQIVND (reference sequence). The CDR3 sequence is 15 residues long. The CDR3 bases are TGTGCCAGTAGTATGAGGCCTTTGAACACCGGGGAGCTGTTTTTT. Translating gives CASSMRPLNTGELFF.